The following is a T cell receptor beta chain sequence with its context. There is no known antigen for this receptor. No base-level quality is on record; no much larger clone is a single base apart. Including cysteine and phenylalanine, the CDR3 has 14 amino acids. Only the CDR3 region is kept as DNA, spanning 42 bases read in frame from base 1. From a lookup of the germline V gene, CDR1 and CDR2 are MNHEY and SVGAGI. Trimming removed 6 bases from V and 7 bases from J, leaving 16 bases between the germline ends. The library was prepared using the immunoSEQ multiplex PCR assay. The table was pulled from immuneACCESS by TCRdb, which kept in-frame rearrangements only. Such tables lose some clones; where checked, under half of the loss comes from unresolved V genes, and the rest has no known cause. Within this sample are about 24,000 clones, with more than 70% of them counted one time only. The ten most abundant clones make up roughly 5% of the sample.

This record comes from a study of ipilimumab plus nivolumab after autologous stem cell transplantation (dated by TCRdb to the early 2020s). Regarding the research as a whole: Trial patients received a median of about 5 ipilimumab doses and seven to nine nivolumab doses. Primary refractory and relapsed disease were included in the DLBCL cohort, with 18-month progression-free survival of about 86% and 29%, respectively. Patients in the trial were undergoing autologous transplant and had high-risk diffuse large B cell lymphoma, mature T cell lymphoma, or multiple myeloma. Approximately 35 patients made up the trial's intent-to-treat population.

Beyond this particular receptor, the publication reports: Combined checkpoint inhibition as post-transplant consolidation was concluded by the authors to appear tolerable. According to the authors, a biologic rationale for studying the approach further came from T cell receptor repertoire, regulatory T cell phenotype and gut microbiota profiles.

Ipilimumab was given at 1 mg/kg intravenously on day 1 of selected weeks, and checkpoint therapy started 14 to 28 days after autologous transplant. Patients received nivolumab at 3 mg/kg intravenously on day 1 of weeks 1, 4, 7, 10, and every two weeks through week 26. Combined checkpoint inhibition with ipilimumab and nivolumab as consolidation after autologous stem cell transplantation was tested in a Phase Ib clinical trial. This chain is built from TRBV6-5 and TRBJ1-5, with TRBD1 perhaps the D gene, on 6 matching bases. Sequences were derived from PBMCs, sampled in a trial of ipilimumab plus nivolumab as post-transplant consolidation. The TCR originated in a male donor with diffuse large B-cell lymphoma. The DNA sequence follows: TGTGCCAGCAGCGTTGTCCCAGGGGAACAGCCCCAGCATTTT. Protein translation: CASSVVPGEQPQHF.